This record concerns one T cell receptor (beta chain) sequence. Its specificity is unknown. PCR amplification relied on 60 Vbeta primers (plus 13 Jbeta primers). The table came from immunoSEQ multiplex PCR; TCRdb's copy has only in-frame clones and leaves some out. The table includes more than 80,000 clones, 55% to 65% detected once. This sample is drawn from a study of cytomegalovirus exposure and HLA in healthy donors. Whole-study results and caveats: Sequencing likely caused a cluster of highly shared sequence variants. Researchers left out some V segments, among them TRBV6-2 and TRBV6-3, as indistinguishable. A later analysis linked a missense DCLRE1C variant to TCR beta V- and J-gene trimming.

Donors had nominal health at sampling but likely had unrecorded immune exposures. The CDR3 is 13 residues long. V was shortened by 6 bases and J by 7 bases, with 15 bases between the two germline ends. Germline CDR1 and CDR2: MGHRA and YSYEKL. The TCR comes from a woman between 40 and 50 years old in good health and CMV-seropositive. This rearrangement joins TRBV4-1 to TRBJ1-1; TRBD1 is a possible D gene (6 bases). The sample taken for sequencing was PBMCs. CDR3 DNA: TGCGCCAGCAGTCCCGACAGGATAGGTGAAGCTTTCTTT. This sequence encodes CASSPDRIGEAFF.